The 15 T cell receptor beta chains presented below share a single source sample, sequenced in a study of T cells in localized non-small cell lung cancer. The repertoire was sequenced with immunoSEQ multiplex PCR; TCRdb's copy has only in-frame clones and lacks some. The table includes 75,000 to 80,000 clones, more than 75% detected once. This material consisted of peripheral blood, taken before any cancer treatment. The receptors here all came from a female donor of 60 years or more with stage I lung adenocarcinoma.

The chain couples TRBV10-3 to TRBJ1-6; D ambiguous. The V gene's germline CDR1 is ENHRY and CDR2 SYGVKD. Trimming took 9 bases from V and 10 from J, leaving 13 bases between them. This CDR3 contains 12 residues. The CDR3 nucleotides are TGTGCCATAGGCCAGTTCGCCTCACCCCTCCACTTT. Translated: CAIGQFASPLHF.

The V call is TRBV7-2, the J call TRBJ1-5; 9 bases are a match to TRBD1. The germline CDR1 and CDR2 sequences are SGHTA and FQGNSA. The CDR3 loop spans 15 amino acids. V lost 0 bases, J lost 5 bases, and 2 bases stayed unmatched. DNA for the CDR3: TGTGCCAGCAGCTTAGCGACAGGGGGGTATCAGCCCCAGCATTTT. Protein product: CASSLATGGYQPQHF.

The CDR3 DNA reads as TGTGCCAGCAGTCACCCCCCGGGGTACGAGCAGTACTTC. Its translation: CASSHPPGYEQYF. The chain uses TRBV27 and TRBJ2-7, with D possibly matching TRBD2 (5 bases). Germline V CDR1 and CDR2: MNHEY, SMNVEV (reference sequence). This CDR3 spans 13 amino acids. Trimming took off 5 bases at V and 4 bases at J, with 12 bases between the two ends.

The rearrangement joins TRBV28 to TRBJ1-2, with D hard to call. Germline CDR1 MDHEN, CDR2 SYDVKM. Trimming shortened V by 6 bases and J by 4 bases, and 12 bases separated the two germline ends. This CDR3 has 13 amino acids. This chain's CDR3 is CASRTRGVYGYTF. CDR3 nucleotides: TGTGCCAGCAGAACCCGTGGGGTCTATGGCTACACCTTC.

This clone came up once. The V and J genes are TRBV28 and TRBJ1-5, with 8 bases aligning to TRBD1. In germline, CDR1 is MDHEN, CDR2 SYDVKM. The J segment lost 6 bases and the V segment lost 6 bases, leaving 10 bases of the junction unmatched. The CDR3 consists of 15 residues. The CDR3 region has the DNA TGTGCCAGCAGATCGAGCAGGACAGGGAGTCAGCCCCAGCATTTT. It is translated as CASRSSRTGSQPQHF. Drawing the rest from reference TRBV28 and TRBJ1-5, the complete variable domain is DVKVTQSSRYLVKRTGEKVFLECVQDMDHENMFWYRQDPGLGLRLIYFSYDVKMKEKGDIPEGYSVSREKKERFSLILESASTNQTSMYLCASRSSRTGSQPQHFGDGTRLSIL.

This chain uses TRBV6-5 with TRBJ1-6; no firm D call. CDR1 is MNHEY, CDR2 SVGAGI, per germline. Trimming pared 8 bases from V and 12 bases from J, leaving 5 bases between. The CDR3 has 9 amino acids. The CDR3 DNA reads as TGTGCCAGCTCCCGACCCCTCCACTTT. Translation gives CASSRPLHF.

The rearrangement links TRBV4-1 to TRBJ2-7, with D perhaps TRBD2 (6 bases). V was shortened by 5 bases and J by 0 bases, with 11 bases between the two germline ends. This CDR3 comprises 14 residues. Germline values: CDR1 MGHRA, CDR2 YSYEKL. The DNA of the CDR3 is TGCGCCAGCAGCGGAGGGGAGTACTCCTACGAGCAGTACTTC. It yields the protein CASSGGEYSYEQYF.

The genes are TRBV6-1 and TRBJ2-5; 9 nucleotides align to TRBD1. The DNA end favors TRBJ2-7, so the J call may be wrong. This CDR3 is 14 amino acids long. The germline V gene has CDR1 MNHNS and CDR2 SASEGT. The CDR3 loop is CASRDRGLTYEQYF. CDR3 sequence (DNA): TGTGCCAGCAGGGACAGGGGACTTACCTACGAGCAGTACTTC.

This rearrangement joins TRBV25-1 to TRBJ2-7; D possibly uses TRBD1 or TRBD2 (5 bases each). The ends were cut back, 6 bases at V and 3 bases at J, with 18 bases in the middle. The CDR3 length is 15 residues. CDR1 MGHDK and CDR2 SYGVNS come from the germline V gene. The CDR3 nucleotides read TGTGCCAGCAGATCCCGAAGGCAGGGAGTCTACGAGCAGTACTTC. This codes for CASRSRRQGVYEQYF.

The chain uses TRBV7-2 and TRBJ1-2, with D maybe TRBD1 (6 bases). Trimming stripped 5 bases from V and 8 bases from J, with 15 bases between. Germline assignment: CDR1 SGHTA and CDR2 FQGNSA. This CDR3 contains 13 residues. The CDR3 coding sequence is TGTGCCAGCAGCCAAAATTTCGGACAGGGCTACACCTTC. Protein product: CASSQNFGQGYTF. Looking up the rest from reference TRBV7-2 and TRBJ1-2 gives the full variable domain: GAGVSQSPSNKVTEKGKDVELRCDPISGHTALYWYRQSLGQGLEFLIYFQGNSAPDKSGLPSDRFSAERTGGSVSTLTIQRTQQEDSAVYLCASSQNFGQGYTFGSGTRLTVV.

V gene TRBV15 combines with J gene TRBJ1-2; D may be TRBD1 (5 bases). V gave up 6 bases and J gave up 1 base, with 9 bases separating them. The CDR3 sequence is 13 residues long. In germline, CDR1 is LNHNV, CDR2 YYDKDF (reference sequence). The CDR3 protein is CATSRQRNYGYTF. In DNA form, the CDR3 reads TGTGCCACCAGTCGACAGCGTAACTATGGCTACACCTTC.

This chain uses TRBV5-1 with TRBJ2-5; 7 nucleotides agree with TRBD2. CDR3 length: 17 residues. Germline V gene data show CDR1 as SGHRS and CDR2 as YFSETQ. V lost 0 bases, J lost 2 bases, and 10 bases stayed unmatched. CDR3 residues: CASSLGLLAARQETQYF. CDR3 nucleotides: TGCGCCAGCAGCTTGGGCCTCCTAGCGGCGAGACAAGAGACCCAGTACTTC.

The V and J genes are TRBV4-1 and TRBJ2-7, with 8 positions matching TRBD2. The CDR3 length is 17 residues. Germline CDR1 reads MGHRA; CDR2 reads YSYEKL. The V and J ends lost 5 bases and 2 bases, in that order; junction bases with no gene match: 14. The CDR3 sequence is CASSRAAGAGVPYEQYF. The CDR3 DNA reads TGCGCCAGCAGCAGGGCAGCGGGGGCGGGAGTCCCCTACGAGCAGTACTTC.

V usage is TRBV19 and J usage is TRBJ2-6, with 7 bases aligning to TRBD1. Germline CDR1 and CDR2: LNHDA and SQIVND (reference sequence). This CDR3 comprises 15 residues. The junction had 3 bases not matched to a gene; V was cut back by 5 bases and J by 2 bases. CDR3 sequence reads: CASSPQGPGANVLTF. Here the CDR3 DNA reads TGTGCCAGTAGTCCACAGGGGCCTGGGGCCAACGTCCTGACTTTC.

CDR3 loop: CASSIPGQGRNEQFF. CDR3 coding DNA: TGTGCCAGTAGTATCCCGGGACAGGGAAGGAATGAGCAGTTCTTC. V is TRBV19 and J is TRBJ2-1; 9 positions agree with TRBD1. The junction had 7 bases not matched to a gene; V was cut back by 3 bases and J by 7 bases. CDR1 is LNHDA and CDR2 is SQIVND in the germline V gene (reference sequence). This CDR3 spans 15 amino acids.